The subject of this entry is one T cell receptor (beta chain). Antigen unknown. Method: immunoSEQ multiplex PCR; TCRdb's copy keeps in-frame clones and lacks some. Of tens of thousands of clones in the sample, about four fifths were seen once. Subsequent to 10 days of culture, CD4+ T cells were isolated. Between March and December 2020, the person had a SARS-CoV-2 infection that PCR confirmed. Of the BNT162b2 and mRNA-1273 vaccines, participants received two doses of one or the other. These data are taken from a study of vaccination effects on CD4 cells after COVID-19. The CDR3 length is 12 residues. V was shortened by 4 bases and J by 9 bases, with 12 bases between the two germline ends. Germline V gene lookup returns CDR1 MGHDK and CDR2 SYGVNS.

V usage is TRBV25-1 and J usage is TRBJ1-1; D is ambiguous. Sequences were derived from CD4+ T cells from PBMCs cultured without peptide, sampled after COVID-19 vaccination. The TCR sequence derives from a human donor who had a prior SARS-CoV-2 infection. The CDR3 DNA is TGTGCCAGCAGTGGGGCCCCATTTAAAGCTTTCTTT. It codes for CASSGAPFKAFF.